One sample yielded the 31 T cell receptor beta chains listed below, sequenced in a study of neurological immune-mediated disorders. The time point is: longitudinal time-point 2. TCRdb reprocessed the 5' RACE reads with MiXCR, giving one entry per CDR3 protein. The data hold roughly 98,000 distinct CDR3 sequences, with 13% observed a single time. The specimen sequenced was PBMCs. The receptors stem from a female donor with HTLV-1-associated myelopathy (HAM/TSP).

This clonotype was detected many times. The chain uses TRBV7-9 and TRBJ1-1; D remains unclear. Trimming removed 5 bases at V and 1 base at J, with 14 bases between. CDR3 length: 15 residues. In germline, CDR1 is SEHNR, CDR2 FQNEAQ (reference sequence). CDR3 nucleotides: TGTGCCAGCAGCCTCCATGGGGAGGGGAACACTGAAGCTTTCTTT. This codes for CASSLHGEGNTEAFF.

Many counts were recorded for this clonotype. The CDR3 loop is CAWSQDRYYEQYF. DNA of the CDR3: TGTGCCTGGTCACAGGACAGGTACTACGAGCAGTACTTC. The rearrangement uses TRBV30 and TRBJ2-7; 7 bases are shared with TRBD1. With 5 bases clipped from V and 3 bases from J, the junction kept 7 bases outside the gene matches. The CDR3 length is 13 residues. CDR1 is GTSNPN and CDR2 is SVGIG in the germline V gene (reference sequence).

The genes are TRBV5-1 and TRBJ2-5; D possibly corresponds to TRBD1 (6 bases). The CDR3 is 15 amino acids. The germline gives CDR1 SGHRS, CDR2 YFSETQ. Trimming left V 0 bases short and J 4 bases short, with 13 bases between. The CDR3 here is CASSLVGAHSETQYF. CDR3 nucleotides: TGCGCCAGCAGCTTGGTGGGGGCCCATTCAGAGACCCAGTACTTC. Using reference TRBV5-1 and TRBJ2-5 for the parts outside the CDR3, the full variable domain is KAGVTQTPRYLIKTRGQQVTLSCSPISGHRSVSWYQQTPGQGLQFLFEYFSETQRNKGNFPGRFSGRQFSNSRSEMNVSTLELGDSALYLCASSLVGAHSETQYFGPGTRLLVL.

Many counts were recorded for this clonotype. V usage is TRBV12-3 or TRBV12-4 and J usage is TRBJ2-7, with D tentatively TRBD1 (6 bases). The V end was cut by 6 bases, the J end by 3 bases, with 12 bases between. The CDR3 loop spans 13 amino acids. Here the CDR3 reads CASRAGVYYEQYF. The CDR3 coding sequence is TGTGCCAGCAGGGCAGGGGTATACTACGAGCAGTACTTC.

This clonotype was counted many times. This chain joins TRBV7-2 and TRBJ2-3; TRBD2 aligns across 15 bases. Trimming took 5 bases from V and 2 from J; bases not matched to a gene: 5. The CDR3 runs to 17 residues. Germline assignment: CDR1 SGHTA and CDR2 FQGNSA. This chain's CDR3 is CASSLGLAGGFTDTQYF. The CDR3 nucleotides are TGTGCCAGCAGCCTGGGACTAGCGGGGGGCTTCACAGATACGCAGTATTTT. Complete variable domain (other parts from reference TRBV7-2 and TRBJ2-3): GAGVSQSPSNKVTEKGKDVELRCDPISGHTALYWYRQSLGQGLEFLIYFQGNSAPDKSGLPSDRFSAERTGGSVSTLTIQRTQQEDSAVYLCASSLGLAGGFTDTQYFGPGTRLTVL.

The table lists this clonotype with many counts. This chain links TRBV19 with TRBJ2-7, with D unresolved. The CDR3 covers 14 residues. Trimming removed 7 bases from V and 5 bases from J, with 18 bases in between. Per the germline V gene, CDR1 is LNHDA and CDR2 is SQIVND (reference sequence). CDR3 residues: CASTPTGPSHEQYF. DNA of the CDR3: TGTGCCAGTACACCGACCGGGCCATCCCACGAGCAGTACTTC.

This rearrangement joins TRBV28 to TRBJ2-7; D is uncertain. CDR1 MDHEN and CDR2 SYDVKM come from the germline V gene. Trimming shortened V by 1 base and J by 3 bases, and 4 bases separated the two germline ends. The CDR3 extends over 12 amino acids. The CDR3 loop is CASSLFGYEQYF. CDR3 coding DNA: TGTGCCAGCAGTTTATTCGGCTACGAGCAGTACTTC.

This clonotype appeared many times. V is TRBV3-1 and J is TRBJ1-1, with 9 bases identical to TRBD1. CDR3 length: 15 amino acids. The V and J ends lost 4 bases and 3 bases, in that order; junction bases with no gene match: 6. The germline gives CDR1 LGHDT, CDR2 YNNKEL (reference sequence). CDR3 sequence reads: CASSPGQGIDTEAFF. CDR3 nucleotide sequence: TGTGCCAGCAGCCCCGGACAGGGGATAGACACTGAAGCTTTCTTT.

This clonotype was picked up many times. The chain uses TRBV5-1 and TRBJ1-5; 7 nucleotides line up with TRBD1. The CDR3 is 15 amino acids. The junction had 2 bases not matched to a gene; V was cut back by 0 bases and J by 2 bases. Germline assignment: CDR1 SGHRS and CDR2 YFSETQ. DNA of the CDR3: TGCGCCAGCAGCTTGGAGGGGGCAGGCAATCAGCCCCAGCATTTT. This gives the protein CASSLEGAGNQPQHF.

This clonotype came up many times. The chain carries TRBV10-3 and TRBJ2-1; D is perhaps TRBD1 or TRBD2 (7 bases each). Germline V gene lookup returns CDR1 ENHRY and CDR2 SYGVKD. The CDR3 runs to 15 residues. V gave up 3 bases and J gave up 9 bases, with 18 bases separating them. DNA for the CDR3: TGTGCCATCAGTGACCAAGGGAGGGGGCAAGTTGAGCAGTTCTTC. This encodes CAISDQGRGQVEQFF.

This clonotype was seen many times. The genes are TRBV5-1 and TRBJ2-5; 8 nucleotides match TRBD2. Germline V gene data show CDR1 as SGHRS and CDR2 as YFSETQ. Unmatched junction bases numbered 5, after V lost 2 bases and J lost 2 bases. CDR3 length: 15 amino acids. In DNA form, the CDR3 reads TGCGCCAGCAGCTTACTAGCGGACCAACAAGAGACCCAGTACTTC. Translation gives CASSLLADQQETQYF.

This clonotype was picked up a small number of times. The rearrangement joins TRBV20-1 to TRBJ1-2, with 11 bases aligning to TRBD1. The CDR3 consists of 18 residues. Trimming at V came to 0 bases and at J to 8 bases, leaving 17 bases not matched to a gene. CDR1 and CDR2 from the germline V gene are DFQATT and SNEGSKA (reference sequence). In DNA form, the CDR3 reads TGCAGTGCTAGAGATTACAGCATCAGGGACAGGGGGTCGGAGGGCTACACCTTC. Protein: CSARDYSIRDRGSEGYTF.

This clonotype has a handful of counts. The V and J genes are TRBV18 and TRBJ1-1; 9 nucleotides match TRBD1. The V gene's germline CDR1 is KGHSH and CDR2 LQKENI. Trimming cost V 5 bases and J 5 bases; bases outside gene matches: 6. The CDR3 has 14 residues. CDR3 DNA: TGTGCCAGCTCATTACAGGGGGCATTGACTGAAGCTTTCTTT. As protein: CASSLQGALTEAFF.

This clonotype was observed at least ten times. This chain uses TRBV11-2 with TRBJ1-5, with TRBD1 as a possible D gene (5 bases). CDR3 length: 14 amino acids. The germline V and J ends were trimmed by 5 bases and 4 bases, with 12 bases remaining between them. The V gene's germline CDR1 is SGHAT and CDR2 FQNNGV. This CDR3 reads CASSKGLGNQPQHF. The CDR3 DNA reads as TGTGCCAGCAGCAAGGGGTTGGGAAATCAGCCCCAGCATTTT.

This clonotype was counted many times. V and J are TRBV7-9 and TRBJ2-7, with D perhaps matching TRBD1 or TRBD2 (5 bases each). The CDR3 is 18 residues long. CDR1 and CDR2 from the germline V gene are SEHNR and FQNEAQ (reference sequence). V was pared by 4 bases and J by 1 base, with 23 bases between. CDR3 sequence: CASSSTLGAAIKSYEQYF. CDR3 in DNA: TGTGCCAGCAGCTCAACCCTCGGGGCAGCTATTAAGTCCTACGAGCAGTACTTC.

The rearrangement uses TRBV18 and TRBJ2-3, with D possibly TRBD2 on 6 matching bases. V was shortened by 5 bases and J by 2 bases, with 14 bases between the two germline ends. There are 15 residues in the CDR3. Germline assignment: CDR1 KGHSH and CDR2 LQKENI. This chain's CDR3 is CASSAPGLHTDTQYF. The CDR3 DNA follows: TGTGCCAGCTCAGCTCCGGGACTCCACACAGATACGCAGTATTTT.

Of note for this clonotype: A much larger clone lies a single base off, so this may be a read error. The rearrangement uses TRBV5-1 and TRBJ1-4; D is undetermined. The germline V gene encodes CDR1 SGHRS and CDR2 YFSETQ. This CDR3 comprises 17 residues. In DNA, the CDR3 is TGCGCCAACAGCTTGGATCCCTTCCAAGCAACTAATGAAAAACTGTTTTTT. Translated: CANSLDPFQATNEKLFF.

This clonotype came up many times. V is TRBV10-3 and J is TRBJ1-1; 10 nucleotides line up with TRBD1. Germline CDR1 and CDR2: ENHRY and SYGVKD. The V segment lost 4 bases and the J segment 5 bases; nucleotides outside the gene matches: 7. The CDR3 length is 15 residues. Here the CDR3 DNA reads TGTGCCATCAGTGCCCGTAGGGACAGGGGTACTGAAGCTTTCTTT. Its protein is CAISARRDRGTEAFF.

In the case of this clonotype: A read error is possible here, since a much larger clone lies one base away. CDR3 loop: CASSARTSGDNTVELFF. Written as DNA, the CDR3 is TGTGCCAGCAGCGCCCGGACTAGCGGGGATAACACCGTGGAGCTGTTTTTT. This chain connects TRBV3-1 to TRBJ2-2; 12 bases are shared with TRBD2. The germline gives CDR1 LGHDT, CDR2 YNNKEL (reference sequence). The CDR3 contains 17 residues.

J is TRBJ2-2 and V is TRBV9; no reliable D call. V was clipped by 0 bases and J by 4 bases, with 7 bases between them. The length of the CDR3 is 14 residues. Per the germline V gene, CDR1 is SGDLS and CDR2 is YYNGEE. CDR3 nucleotides: TGTGCCAGCAGCGTAGAGGCCGTCACCGGGGAGCTGTTTTTT. Translation: CASSVEAVTGELFF.

This clonotype came up a few times. The J gene is TRBJ1-1, the V gene TRBV7-8; D not certain. V was trimmed by 1 base and J by 7 bases, leaving 7 bases between them. This CDR3 is built from 12 residues. Germline V CDR1 and CDR2: SGHVS, FQNEAQ. CDR3 nucleotides: TGTGCCAGCAGCTTAGGGAAAGGTGAAGCTTTCTTT. Amino acids: CASSLGKGEAFF. Together with reference TRBV7-8 and TRBJ1-1, the CDR3 gives the full variable domain: GAGVSQSPRYKVAKRGQDVALRCDPISGHVSLFWYQQALGQGPEFLTYFQNEAQLDKSGLPSDRFFAERPEGSVSTLKIQRTQQEDSAVYLCASSLGKGEAFFGQGTRLTVV.

This clonotype has a count of ten or more. This sequence joins TRBV3-1 and TRBJ2-3; a weak D match, TRBD2 (6 bases). The CDR3 is made up of 15 amino acids. Trimming took 1 base from V and 8 from J, leaving 16 bases between them. Germline CDR1 is LGHDT and CDR2 is YNNKEL (reference sequence). CDR3 DNA: TGTGCCAGCAGCCAAGTTGGCGGGACCGTACGTACGCAGTATTTT. Translation: CASSQVGGTVRTQYF.

This clonotype was observed many times. The chain uses TRBV7-9 and TRBJ2-1; 7 bases are shared with TRBD1. This CDR3 is 16 amino acids long. Germline-derived CDR1 and CDR2 are SEHNR and FQNEAQ (reference sequence). J gave up 3 bases and V 2 bases, and 7 bases lay outside the gene matches. For the CDR3, the DNA is TGTGCCAGCAGCTTAATGAGGGGACAGAGCTACAATGAGCAGTTCTTC. Translation gives CASSLMRGQSYNEQFF.

CDR3 in amino acids: CASKPGQVNQPQHF. The DNA of the CDR3 is TGTGCCAGCAAACCCGGACAGGTCAATCAGCCCCAGCATTTT. The genes are TRBV12-3 or TRBV12-4 and TRBJ1-5; 7 bases fit TRBD1. Trimming took 7 bases from V and 3 from J; bases not matched to a gene: 6. This CDR3 has 14 residues.

This chain links TRBV11-2 with TRBJ2-5, with 8 bases identical to TRBD1. The CDR3 contains 15 residues. Germline-derived CDR1 and CDR2 are SGHAT and FQNNGV. After removal of 2 bases from V and 4 bases from J, the junction contained 6 bases not matched to a gene. The CDR3 here is CASSLMGTGGETQYF. Here the CDR3 DNA reads TGTGCCAGCAGCTTAATGGGGACAGGAGGAGAGACCCAGTACTTC.

About this clonotype: A much larger clone differs by one base, so this may be a read error. This chain joins TRBV6-2 or TRBV6-3 and TRBJ2-5; 10 bases are a match to TRBD1. This CDR3 is 15 amino acids long. The germline V gene has CDR1 MNHEY and CDR2 SVGEGT. The CDR3 sequence is CVSTDRDRGDETQYF. The DNA of the CDR3 is TGTGTCAGCACTGACCGGGACAGGGGTGATGAGACCCAGTACTTC.

In its sample, this clonotype was seen many times. V and J are TRBV24-1 and TRBJ2-1; no clear D. The CDR3 is 13 amino acids. V dropped 1 base and J dropped 10 bases, with 10 bases sitting between them. CDR1 KGHDR and CDR2 SFDVKD come from the germline V gene. Written as DNA, the CDR3 is TGTGCCACCAGTGATTTAGTTATCGGCGAGCAGTTCTTC. It is translated as CATSDLVIGEQFF.

This clonotype was seen at least ten times. This chain joins TRBV5-6 and TRBJ2-1; 8 nucleotides line up with TRBD2. The germline CDR1 and CDR2 sequences are SGHDT and YYEEEE. J was trimmed by 6 bases and V by 2 bases; bases with no gene match: 13. The CDR3 has 17 amino acids. Here the CDR3 DNA reads TGTGCCAGCAGCTTAGGGGGGAGCGGGGGTTTCTTCAATGAGCAGTTCTTC. Translating it yields CASSLGGSGGFFNEQFF. The entire variable domain, with the rest obtained from reference TRBV5-6 and TRBJ2-1, is as follows: DAGVTQSPTHLIKTRGQQVTLRCSPKSGHDTVSWYQQALGQGPQFIFQYYEEEERQRGNFPDRFSGHQFPNYSSELNVNALLLGDSALYLCASSLGGSGGFFNEQFFGPGTRLTVL.

This clonotype was seen at least ten times. The chain links TRBV27 to TRBJ2-5, with TRBD1 identical over 12 bases. J was trimmed by 5 bases and V by 6 bases; bases with no gene match: 7. The CDR3 runs to 15 residues. CDR1 and CDR2 (germline): MNHEY, SMNVEV (reference sequence). CDR3 in amino acids: CASRPGQGALETQYF. CDR3 nucleotides: TGTGCCAGCAGACCGGGACAGGGGGCTCTGGAGACCCAGTACTTC.

At least ten counts were recorded for this clonotype. The V and J genes are TRBV20-1 and TRBJ2-7; 12 bases are shared with TRBD2. This CDR3 has 13 residues. Germline values: CDR1 DFQATT, CDR2 SNEGSKA (reference sequence). V gave up 6 bases and J gave up 0 bases; unmatched junction bases: 0. Here the CDR3 DNA reads TGCAGTGCGACTAGCGGGGGCTCCTACGAGCAGTACTTC. Its protein product is CSATSGGSYEQYF.

This clonotype was counted at least ten times. The V and J genes are TRBV18 and TRBJ2-5, with D possibly matching TRBD2 (5 bases). This CDR3 has 15 residues. Deletions cut 3 bases from V and 5 bases from J, with 16 bases between. CDR1 is KGHSH and CDR2 is LQKENI in the germline V gene. The CDR3 is CASSPTGVIGETQYF. CDR3 bases: TGTGCCAGCTCACCGACCGGGGTGATTGGCGAGACCCAGTACTTC.